A selection of T cell receptor beta chains follows, all from one sample in a study of shared clonotypes between healthy human individuals. The table came from immunoSEQ multiplex PCR; TCRdb's copy has only in-frame clones and leaves some out. The data contain about 2.1 million clones, under 95% of them singletons. What was sequenced was naive CD8+ T cells from PBMCs. These receptors all come from a man younger than 30 in good health. Some clones in this sample may be carry-over from other donors' samples. The CDR3 runs from the conserved cysteine through the conserved F or W. The D gene is left open where the match is weak.

j_call d_call v_call cdr3_aa cdr3_nt
TRBJ1-5 NA TRBV10-2 CASSEIHQISNQPQHF TGCGCCAGCAGTGAGATACACCAGATTAGCAATCAGCCCCAGCATTTT
TRBJ2-3 NA TRBV7-8 CASSSLGNTQYF TGTGCCAGCAGCTCCCTCGGGAATACGCAGTATTTT
TRBJ2-1 NA TRBV19 CASSFRGNYNEQFF TGTGCCAGTAGTTTTCGGGGGAATTACAATGAGCAGTTCTTC
TRBJ2-1 NA TRBV13 CASSLEQDPHNEQFF TGTGCCAGCAGCTTAGAACAGGACCCCCACAATGAGCAGTTCTTC
TRBJ2-1 NA TRBV4-3 CASSQGRGRSSYNEQFF TGCGCCAGCAGCCAAGGACGAGGGCGGAGCTCCTACAATGAGCAGTTCTTC
TRBJ1-5 NA TRBV7-5 CVRSLGPGLQPQHF TGTGTCAGAAGCTTAGGGCCAGGCCTTCAGCCCCAGCATTTT
TRBJ2-7 NA TRBV5-1 CASSWIQGYEQYF TGCGCCAGCAGCTGGATACAGGGTTACGAGCAGTACTTC
TRBJ2-1 TRBD2 TRBV10-3 CAIEARLAGANEQFF TGTGCCATAGAGGCAAGACTAGCGGGAGCCAATGAGCAGTTCTTC
TRBJ2-5 NA TRBV28 CASSTPDTRETQYF TGTGCCAGCAGCACCCCGGACACCAGAGAGACCCAGTACTTC
TRBJ1-5 TRBD1 TRBV23-1 CASSHPGTGDNQPQHF TGCGCCAGCAGTCACCCCGGGACAGGGGATAATCAGCCCCAGCATTTT